One and the same sample provided the 32 T cell receptor beta chains below, sequenced in a study of molecular identifiers for immune sequencing clone quantification. TCRdb recomputed calls from the PCR reads with MiXCR, one row per CDR3 protein. The sample records about 510,000 distinct CDR3 sequences, roughly a fifth being singletons. The specimen was naive CD8+ T cells from blood, with Jurkat cell RNA spiked in. Subset noted: FACS-sorted CD8+CD4-CCR7+CD45RA+ naive T cells. These receptor sequences come from a human donor in good health. Some libraries in this study had Jurkat cell RNA spiked in.

CDR3 region: CAWSDSGTYEQYF. CDR3 DNA: TGTGCCTGGAGTGACAGCGGTACCTACGAGCAGTACTTC. This chain uses TRBV30 with TRBJ2-7; possibly TRBD2 for D (5 bases). The V gene's germline CDR1 is GTSNPN and CDR2 SVGIG (reference sequence). CDR3 size: 13 residues. Trimming cost V 1 base and J 2 bases, with 9 bases left between them.

This clonotype was observed a handful of times. The rearrangement uses TRBV4-3 and TRBJ1-5, with no clear D. CDR3 length: 15 residues. Trimming shortened V by 0 bases and J by 6 bases, and 12 bases separated the two germline ends. CDR1 and CDR2 (germline): LGHNA, YSLEER. CDR3 protein: CASSQDHYGRQPQHF. The CDR3 bases are TGCGCCAGCAGCCAAGATCATTATGGTCGTCAGCCCCAGCATTTT.

This chain connects TRBV14 to TRBJ2-5, with 12 nucleotides matching TRBD2. The end of the DNA fits TRBJ2-1 better, so the J call may be wrong. The V gene's germline CDR1 is SGHDN and CDR2 FVKESK. The CDR3 extends over 15 amino acids. The CDR3 loop is CASSTRLAGDETQFF. CDR3 bases: TGTGCCAGCAGCACCCGACTAGCGGGAGATGAGACCCAGTTCTTC.

Many counts were recorded for this clonotype. The chain carries TRBV29-1 and TRBJ2-6, with D unclear. Germline V gene data show CDR1 as SQVTM and CDR2 as ANQGSEA. The CDR3 totals 13 residues. Deletions cut 4 bases from V and 4 bases from J, with 8 bases between. The CDR3 sequence: CSVVWPGANVLTF. The CDR3 DNA is TGCAGCGTTGTCTGGCCCGGGGCCAACGTCCTGACTTTC. Together with reference TRBV29-1 and TRBJ2-6, the CDR3 gives the full variable domain: SAVISQKPSRDICQRGTSLTIQCQVDSQVTMMFWYRQQPGQSLTLIATANQGSEATYESGFVIDKFPISRPNLTFSTLTVSNMSPEDSSIYLCSVVWPGANVLTFGAGSRLTVL.

This clonotype was picked up many times. The chain joins TRBV7-2 to TRBJ1-1; no definite D call. The CDR3 spans 12 residues. Trimming pared 7 bases from V and 5 bases from J, leaving 11 bases between. The germline V gene encodes CDR1 SGHTA and CDR2 FQGNSA. This CDR3 reads CASILRGTEAFF. As DNA, the CDR3 is TGTGCCAGCATCCTACGCGGGACTGAAGCTTTCTTT.

This sequence joins TRBV6-2 or TRBV6-3 and TRBJ2-3; 8 bases agree with TRBD2. The length of the CDR3 is 16 residues. Germline V gene data show CDR1 as MNHEY and CDR2 as SVGEGT. V was pared by 6 bases and J by 2 bases, with 10 bases of the junction left unmatched. DNA of the CDR3: TGTGCCAGCAGCCCCCCCGGGGGGGATGACACAGATACGCAGTATTTT. Translating gives CASSPPGGDDTDTQYF.

This clonotype was detected ten times or more. The genes are TRBV5-1 and TRBJ2-3, with unresolved D. Germline CDR1 and CDR2: SGHRS and YFSETQ. The CDR3 covers 15 residues. The V gene lost 0 bases and the J gene lost 3 bases, with 11 bases spanning the gap. CDR3 sequence reads: CASSLEMGWTDTQYF. The CDR3 nucleotides read TGCGCCAGCAGCTTGGAAATGGGATGGACAGATACGCAGTATTTT.

The table lists this clonotype with many counts. The chain recombines TRBV20-1 with TRBJ1-5; D is perhaps TRBD1 (6 bases). This CDR3 is built from 16 residues. Germline CDR1 and CDR2: DFQATT and SNEGSKA (reference sequence). Trimming took 3 bases from V and 4 from J, leaving 19 bases between them. The CDR3 DNA follows: TGCAGTGCTAGTTGGGATCCCGGGACAAATAATCAGCCCCAGCATTTT. This sequence encodes CSASWDPGTNNQPQHF.

This clonotype was observed at least ten times. This sequence joins TRBV27 and TRBJ1-6, with D possibly matching TRBD1 (5 bases). Between the trimmed V and J ends, which lost 2 bases and 8 bases, there was a span of 7 bases. CDR3 length: 13 residues. Germline V gene data show CDR1 as MNHEY and CDR2 as SMNVEV (reference sequence). CDR3 sequence: CASSLQGDSPLHF. CDR3 DNA: TGTGCCAGCAGTTTACAGGGAGATTCACCCCTCCACTTT.

This clonotype showed up just a few times. CDR3 coding DNA: TGTGCCAGCAGTCTCCGGGACAGGGGTTATGAAAAACTGTTTTTT. Protein sequence: CASSLRDRGYEKLFF. V usage is TRBV7-9 and J usage is TRBJ1-4, with TRBD1 identical over 10 bases. The germline gives CDR1 SEHNR, CDR2 FQNEAQ (reference sequence). This CDR3 spans 15 amino acids. Trimming at V came to 6 bases and at J to 6 bases, leaving 7 bases not matched to a gene. Full variable domain (remainder filled in from reference TRBV7-9 and TRBJ1-4): DTGVSQNPRHKITKRGQNVTFRCDPISEHNRLYWYRQTLGQGPEFLTYFQNEAQLEKSRLLSDRFSAERPKGSFSTLEIQRTEQGDSAMYLCASSLRDRGYEKLFFGSGTQLSVL.

For this clonotype: Being one base from a much bigger clone, this may be a read error. The J gene is TRBJ1-4, the V gene TRBV7-9; no firm D call. Germline assignment: CDR1 SEHNR and CDR2 FQNEAQ (reference sequence). This CDR3 is built from 15 residues. This chain's CDR3 is CASSSDKSTNEKLVF. In DNA, the CDR3 is TGTGCCAGCAGCTCCGATAAGTCAACTAATGAAAAACTGGTTTTT.

The V gene is TRBV2, the J gene TRBJ2-7, with D perhaps TRBD1 (6 bases). Per germline, CDR1 SNHLY and CDR2 FYNNEI. V was trimmed by 3 bases and J by 3 bases, leaving 12 bases between them. The CDR3 has 14 amino acids. CDR3 nucleotides: TGTGCCAGCAGTGACTTTGGGGGCAGCTACGAGCAGTACTTC. It is translated as CASSDFGGSYEQYF.

The chain combines TRBV7-9 with TRBJ2-2, with D unresolved. Germline V gene data show CDR1 as SEHNR and CDR2 as FQNEAQ (reference sequence). The CDR3 consists of 13 residues. V lost 4 bases to trimming and J lost 4 bases, with 7 bases between them. In nucleotides, the CDR3 is TGTGCCAGCAGCTACCCGGGCACCGGGGAGCTGTTTTTT. Residues: CASSYPGTGELFF.

The chain joins TRBV12-3 or TRBV12-4 to TRBJ1-2; no clear D. The V and J ends lost 1 base and 5 bases respectively, with 14 bases between them. The CDR3 runs to 15 residues. CDR3 DNA: TGTGCCAGCAGTTTAGTCATTCCCCAGATATATGGCTACACCTTC. This gives the protein CASSLVIPQIYGYTF.

This clonotype has just a few counts. The rearrangement links TRBV7-6 to TRBJ1-2; 7 nucleotides line up with TRBD1. J gave up 2 bases and V 2 bases, and 11 bases lay outside the gene matches. Germline assignment: CDR1 SGHVS and CDR2 FNYEAQ. The CDR3 is 17 residues long. The CDR3: CASSLYRGPSPNYGYTF. CDR3 DNA: TGTGCCAGCAGCTTATACAGGGGCCCGTCCCCGAACTATGGCTACACCTTC.

The chain employs TRBV7-6 and TRBJ2-1; D unclear. There are 14 residues in the CDR3. Per the germline V gene, CDR1 is SGHVS and CDR2 is FNYEAQ. Trimming cost V 5 bases and J 4 bases, with 12 bases left between them. The CDR3 coding sequence is TGTGCCAGCAGCCCCCTCGAGCAGTACAATGAGCAGTTCTTC. This sequence encodes CASSPLEQYNEQFF. The full variable domain, in which reference TRBV7-6 and TRBJ2-1 provide the parts outside the CDR3, is GAGVSQSPRYKVTKRGQDVALRCDPISGHVSLYWYRQALGQGPEFLTYFNYEAQQDKSGLPNDRFSAERPEGSISTLTIQRTEQRDSAMYRCASSPLEQYNEQFFGPGTRLTVL.

This clonotype came up many times. The chain links TRBV7-3 to TRBJ2-1; 9 bases are shared with TRBD2. V gave up 5 bases and J gave up 2 bases; unmatched junction bases: 7. The germline V gene has CDR1 SGHTA and CDR2 FQGTGA. The CDR3 covers 16 residues. This CDR3 reads CASSTLAGETYNEQFF. The CDR3 DNA follows: TGTGCCAGCAGCACCTTAGCGGGAGAGACCTACAATGAGCAGTTCTTC.

Turning to this clonotype: Just one base apart from a much larger clone, this may be a read error. The chain is built from TRBV2 and TRBJ1-4; possibly TRBD1 for D (5 bases). Deletions cut 0 bases from V and 6 bases from J, with 11 bases between. The CDR3 totals 15 residues. Germline V gene data show CDR1 as SNHLY and CDR2 as FYNNEI. The CDR3 nucleotides are TGTGCCAGCAGTGAAGCCACAGGTCTTGATGAAAAACTGTTTTTT. Its protein is CASSEATGLDEKLFF.

This clonotype was detected many times. The chain joins TRBV20-1 to TRBJ1-1; the D gene is possibly TRBD1 (6 bases). The CDR3 contains 15 residues. CDR1 and CDR2 (germline): DFQATT, SNEGSKA (reference sequence). V was clipped by 0 bases and J by 4 bases, with 15 bases between them. CDR3 nucleotides: TGCAGTGCTAGAGATCGGGGGGGGGCGGGCACTGAAGCTTTCTTT. This translates into CSARDRGGAGTEAFF.

About this clonotype: The junction departs from germline at one end; a sequencing error may be responsible. CDR3 residues: CASTLGGQDTEVFF. The DNA for the CDR3 is TGTGCCAGCACCCTAGGGGGGCAGGACACTGAAGTTTTCTTT. The chain combines TRBV7-9 with TRBJ1-1; TRBD1 might be the D (6 bases). There are 14 residues in the CDR3. Germline CDR1 reads SEHNR; CDR2 reads FQNEAQ (reference sequence).

To note about this clonotype: A much larger clone sits a single nucleotide away, making a read error possible. The V call is TRBV5-4, the J call TRBJ2-2, with 9 bases that match TRBD1. The CDR3 sequence is 16 residues long. From germline, CDR1 is SGHNT and CDR2 YYREEE (reference sequence). The CDR3 here is CASSLGGQGNTGEPFF. The CDR3 region has the DNA TGTGCCAGCAGCTTGGGAGGACAGGGGAACACCGGGGAGCCGTTTTTT.

This rearrangement joins TRBV11-1 to TRBJ2-3; 11 nucleotides match TRBD2. The CDR3 runs to 16 residues. Losses at the gene ends were 5 bases for V and 6 bases for J; bases not matched to a gene: 10. Looked up from germline, CDR1 is SGHAT and CDR2 is FQDESV (reference sequence). In DNA, the CDR3 is TGTGCCAGCAGCCCCAGACTAGCGGGGTACGATGATACGCAGTATTTT. Residues: CASSPRLAGYDDTQYF.

Comments on this clonotype: With a much larger clone just one base away, this may be a read error. The rearrangement joins TRBV6-6 to TRBJ2-7; D is ambiguous. Germline CDR1 and CDR2: MNHNY and SVGAGI (reference sequence). The length of the CDR3 is 13 residues. The CDR3 reads CASSPGHNYEQCF. Written as DNA, the CDR3 is TGTGCCAGCAGCCCCGGCCATAACTACGAGCAGTGCTTC.

This clonotype appeared many times. The chain has TRBV24-1 and TRBJ2-2, with no clear D. CDR1 is KGHDR and CDR2 is SFDVKD in the germline V gene. V was trimmed by 3 bases and J by 4 bases, leaving 11 bases between them. The CDR3 length is 15 residues. DNA for the CDR3: TGTGCCACCAGTGATCCCCTACAGAGCACCGGGGAGCTGTTTTTT. It yields the protein CATSDPLQSTGELFF.

A few counts support this clonotype. The chain links TRBV6-2 or TRBV6-3 to TRBJ1-1; 8 nucleotides line up with TRBD1. This CDR3 has 15 amino acids. The germline CDR1 and CDR2 sequences are MNHEY and SVGEGT. V gave up 5 bases and J gave up 1 base; unmatched junction bases: 6. This CDR3 reads CASSTDRGWNTEAFF. DNA for the CDR3: TGTGCCAGCAGTACAGACAGGGGATGGAACACTGAAGCTTTCTTT.

This clonotype has just a few counts. The chain is built from TRBV5-6 and TRBJ1-2; 8 nucleotides agree with TRBD1. Germline V gene sequence: CDR1 SGHDT, CDR2 YYEEEE. CDR3 length: 15 amino acids. J gave up 2 bases and V 0 bases, and 3 bases lay outside the gene matches. This CDR3 is CASSLAGGRNYGYTF. In DNA form, the CDR3 reads TGTGCCAGCAGCTTGGCAGGGGGCAGAAACTATGGCTACACCTTC.

This clonotype was found once. The J gene is TRBJ2-7, the V gene TRBV12-3 or TRBV12-4; TRBD1 aligns across 7 bases. The CDR3 length is 14 residues. V dropped 2 bases and J dropped 4; count of bases not matched to a gene: 5. In DNA form, the CDR3 reads TGTGCCAGCAGTTTAATAACAGGGGAGTACGAGCAGTACTTC. It yields the protein CASSLITGEYEQYF.

This clonotype was found a few times. The CDR3 reads CASSTTTEETQYF. CDR3 nucleotide sequence: TGTGCCAGCAGCACTACAACCGAAGAGACCCAGTACTTC. This chain uses TRBV28 with TRBJ2-5, with D unclear. The CDR3 contains 13 residues. Trimming stripped 6 bases from V and 3 bases from J, with 11 bases between. CDR1 and CDR2 from the germline V gene are MDHEN and SYDVKM.

This clonotype was seen a handful of times. The CDR3 coding sequence is TGCGCCAGCAGCCAAGACATAACTGCTAACTATGGCTACACCTTC. It is translated as CASSQDITANYGYTF. The chain links TRBV4-3 to TRBJ1-2; no reliable D call. Germline V gene sequence: CDR1 LGHNA, CDR2 YSLEER. The CDR3 extends over 15 amino acids. Trimming left V 0 bases short and J 0 bases short, with 8 bases between.

Turning to this clonotype: This may come from a read error, since a much larger clone is one base off. The rearrangement joins TRBV29-1 to TRBJ2-2; D possibly corresponds to TRBD1 (6 bases). There are 14 residues in the CDR3. Germline V CDR1 and CDR2: SQVTM, ANQGSEA. CDR3: CSVSGHKNAGELFF. The CDR3 DNA reads TGCAGCGTTTCGGGACACAAGAACGCCGGGGAGCTGTTTTTT.

The rearrangement uses TRBV7-2 and TRBJ2-7; maybe TRBD1 (6 bases). The CDR3 is 14 residues long. V was pared by 8 bases and J by 3 bases, with 17 bases between. Germline V gives CDR1 SGHTA, CDR2 FQGNSA. DNA of the CDR3: TGTGCCAGCTGCTCATTGGGGGCAGGCTACGAGCAGTACTTC. Translation gives CASCSLGAGYEQYF.

This clonotype has a handful of counts. The chain employs TRBV19 and TRBJ1-5, with D possibly matching TRBD1 (6 bases). Germline V gene sequence: CDR1 LNHDA, CDR2 SQIVND (reference sequence). The CDR3 is 14 amino acids. V was clipped by 3 bases and J by 6 bases, with 12 bases between them. CDR3 protein: CASSIGGLGQPQHF. CDR3 sequence (DNA): TGTGCCAGTAGTATTGGGGGGCTCGGTCAGCCCCAGCATTTT.